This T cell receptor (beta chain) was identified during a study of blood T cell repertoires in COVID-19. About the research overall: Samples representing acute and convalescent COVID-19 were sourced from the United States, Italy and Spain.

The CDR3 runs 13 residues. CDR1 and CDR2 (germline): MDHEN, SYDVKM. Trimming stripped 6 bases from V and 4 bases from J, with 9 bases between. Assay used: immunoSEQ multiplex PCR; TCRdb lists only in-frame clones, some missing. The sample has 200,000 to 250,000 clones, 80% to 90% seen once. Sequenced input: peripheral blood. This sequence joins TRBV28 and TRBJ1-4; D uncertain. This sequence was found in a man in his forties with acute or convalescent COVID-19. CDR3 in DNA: TGTGCCAGCAGGGGAGGAGTTAATGAAAAACTGTTTTTT. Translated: CASRGGVNEKLFF. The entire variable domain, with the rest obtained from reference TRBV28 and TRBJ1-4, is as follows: DVKVTQSSRYLVKRTGEKVFLECVQDMDHENMFWYRQDPGLGLRLIYFSYDVKMKEKGDIPEGYSVSREKKERFSLILESASTNQTSMYLCASRGGVNEKLFFGSGTQLSVL.